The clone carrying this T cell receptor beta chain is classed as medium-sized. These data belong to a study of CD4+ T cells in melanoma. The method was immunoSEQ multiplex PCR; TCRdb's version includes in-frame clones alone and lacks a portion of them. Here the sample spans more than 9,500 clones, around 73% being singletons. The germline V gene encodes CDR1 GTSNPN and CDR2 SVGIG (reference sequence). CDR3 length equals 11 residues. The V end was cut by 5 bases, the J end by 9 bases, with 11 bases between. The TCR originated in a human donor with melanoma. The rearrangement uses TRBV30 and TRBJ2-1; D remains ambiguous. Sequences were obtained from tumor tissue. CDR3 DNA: TGTGCCTGGTCTCCTGCTTTTGAGCAGTTCTTC. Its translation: CAWSPAFEQFF.